The 15 T cell receptor beta chains below come from one sample, sequenced in a study of early T cells in non-severe SARS-CoV-2 infection. MiXCR, applied by TCRdb to the 5' RACE reads, yields one record per CDR3 protein. The table shows roughly 72,000 distinct CDR3 sequences, with 10% to 15% occurring only once. The specimen sequenced was whole blood. The receptors were gathered from an adult who was a healthcare worker with PCR-confirmed SARS-CoV-2 infection or an uninfected control (not recorded which).

V and J are TRBV3-1 and TRBJ2-3; D gene ambiguous. In germline, CDR1 is LGHDT, CDR2 YNNKEL (reference sequence). The V gene lost 0 bases and the J gene lost 2 bases, with 6 bases spanning the gap. This CDR3 comprises 14 residues. The CDR3 protein is CASSQEVLTDTQYF. CDR3 nucleotides: TGTGCCAGCAGCCAAGAGGTCCTCACAGATACGCAGTATTTT.

For this clonotype: One end of the junction is discordant with germline, which a read error may explain. The rearrangement joins TRBV23-1 to TRBJ1-4, with TRBD1 as a possible D gene (5 bases). TRBV23-1 is labeled an ORF, and its function is uncertain. The CDR3 is 15 residues long. DNA for the CDR3: TGCGCCAGCAGTCAGCCTGGGGGAGGGGATGAAAAACCGTTTTTT. This translates into CASSQPGGGDEKPFF.

The rearrangement links TRBV3-1 to TRBJ2-3, with D uncertain. CDR1 is LGHDT and CDR2 is YNNKEL in the germline V gene (reference sequence). V lost 4 bases and J 10 bases, leaving 15 bases between the germline ends. CDR3 length: 13 residues. CDR3 region: CASSPTTSMAQYF. In DNA form, the CDR3 reads TGTGCCAGCAGCCCGACGACCAGCATGGCGCAGTATTTT.

The chain combines TRBV28 with TRBJ2-1; D perhaps matches TRBD2 (6 bases). CDR3 length: 14 amino acids. Germline V gives CDR1 MDHEN, CDR2 SYDVKM. Trimming removed 5 bases from V and 4 bases from J, with 12 bases in between. The CDR3 loop reads CASSRVAGYNEQFF. DNA for the CDR3: TGTGCCAGCAGTAGGGTCGCGGGGTACAATGAGCAGTTCTTC.

This clonotype has a handful of counts. This chain joins TRBV5-6 and TRBJ2-2, with TRBD1 matching 8 bases. The J segment lost 4 bases and the V segment lost 7 bases, leaving 6 bases of the junction unmatched. CDR1 is SGHDT, CDR2 YYEEEE, per germline. The CDR3 extends over 14 amino acids. CDR3 sequence (DNA): TGTGCCAGCGATACAGGGGGTATCACCGGGGAGCTGTTTTTT. Translated: CASDTGGITGELFF.

The chain uses TRBV10-3 and TRBJ2-7; D is undetermined. CDR3 length: 12 residues. Germline V gene lookup returns CDR1 ENHRY and CDR2 SYGVKD. V was cut by 3 bases and J by 6 bases, with 9 bases left in between. The CDR3 sequence: CAISDKVPEQYF. CDR3 DNA sequence: TGTGCCATCAGTGATAAGGTACCCGAGCAGTACTTC.

This clonotype has a count of ten or more. V and J are TRBV30 and TRBJ1-5; D gene uncertain. V was clipped by 2 bases and J by 4 bases, with 9 bases between them. Germline V gene lookup returns CDR1 GTSNPN and CDR2 SVGIG (reference sequence). The length of the CDR3 is 13 residues. The CDR3 nucleotides read TGTGCCTGGAGTAGGGCCTTAAATCAGCCCCAGCATTTT. Amino acid sequence: CAWSRALNQPQHF.

This clonotype was observed a few times. In DNA, the CDR3 is TGTGCCAGCAGCTTACCGGGACTAGCGCAGTATTTT. Amino acid sequence: CASSLPGLAQYF. The gene calls are TRBV7-2 and TRBJ2-3, with TRBD2 identical over 8 bases. Germline CDR1 SGHTA, CDR2 FQGNSA. The CDR3 spans 12 residues. Trimming removed 2 bases from V and 10 bases from J; junction bases left unmatched: 2.

This clonotype was counted at least ten times. This chain uses TRBV4-3 with TRBJ2-7; TRBD1 matches 8 bases. The CDR3 extends over 15 amino acids. Germline assignment: CDR1 LGHNA and CDR2 YSLEER. Trimming cost V 0 bases and J 3 bases; bases outside gene matches: 4. The CDR3 reads CASSQDGGTGYEQYF. DNA of the CDR3: TGCGCCAGCAGCCAAGACGGAGGGACAGGCTACGAGCAGTACTTC.

This clonotype was counted only a few times. The V call is TRBV12-5, the J call TRBJ2-6, with D tentatively TRBD1 (6 bases). The length of the CDR3 is 17 residues. Germline V gene lookup returns CDR1 LGHNT and CDR2 FRNRAP. The V end was cut by 6 bases, the J end by 0 bases, with 15 bases between. The chain's CDR3 is CASGAGDRSSGANVLTF. CDR3 DNA sequence: TGTGCTAGTGGCGCAGGGGACCGAAGCTCTGGGGCCAACGTCCTGACTTTC.

The chain carries TRBV9 and TRBJ2-7, with 11 positions matching TRBD2. V shed 0 bases, J shed 6 bases, and the junction held 2 bases outside the gene matches. This CDR3 is built from 14 residues. The germline CDR1 and CDR2 sequences are SGDLS and YYNGEE. The CDR3 DNA follows: TGTGCCAGCAGCGTAGGGGGACTAGCGGCCGAGCAGTACTTC. It specifies CASSVGGLAAEQYF.

This clonotype occurred a few times. The CDR3 nucleotides read TGCAGTGCACTGGGTGGGTACAATGAGCAGTTCTTC. Its protein product is CSALGGYNEQFF. The genes are TRBV20-1 and TRBJ2-1; unclear D gene. The germline CDR1 and CDR2 sequences are DFQATT and SNEGSKA (reference sequence). There are 12 residues in the CDR3. Trimming cost V 6 bases and J 4 bases, with 10 bases left between them.

This clonotype was counted many times. V is TRBV19 and J is TRBJ1-2; 9 positions agree with TRBD1. Trimming at V came to 8 bases and at J to 4 bases, leaving 8 bases not matched to a gene. CDR1 and CDR2 (germline): LNHDA, SQIVND (reference sequence). The CDR3 has 14 amino acids. CDR3 DNA sequence: TGTGCCAGTCAACCGACAGGGGGAATCTATGGCTACACCTTC. Translation: CASQPTGGIYGYTF.

CDR3 DNA: TGTGCCACCAGACGAGGGGTGTATCCTGAAGCTTTCTTT. Its translation is CATRRGVYPEAFF. The rearrangement links TRBV6-5 to TRBJ1-1; D is possibly TRBD1 (5 bases). Trimming left V 10 bases short and J 6 bases short, with 18 bases between. The CDR3 length is 13 residues. Germline V gene data show CDR1 as MNHEY and CDR2 as SVGAGI.

This clonotype was found a few times. The chain links TRBV6-2 or TRBV6-3 to TRBJ2-1, with D tentatively TRBD1 (6 bases). V lost 2 bases and J 7 bases, leaving 9 bases between the germline ends. In germline, CDR1 is MNHEY, CDR2 SVGEGT. CDR3 length equals 13 residues. CDR3 coding DNA: TGTGCCAGCAGTTACCGAGGGGGAAATGAGCAGTTCTTC. This sequence encodes CASSYRGGNEQFF.